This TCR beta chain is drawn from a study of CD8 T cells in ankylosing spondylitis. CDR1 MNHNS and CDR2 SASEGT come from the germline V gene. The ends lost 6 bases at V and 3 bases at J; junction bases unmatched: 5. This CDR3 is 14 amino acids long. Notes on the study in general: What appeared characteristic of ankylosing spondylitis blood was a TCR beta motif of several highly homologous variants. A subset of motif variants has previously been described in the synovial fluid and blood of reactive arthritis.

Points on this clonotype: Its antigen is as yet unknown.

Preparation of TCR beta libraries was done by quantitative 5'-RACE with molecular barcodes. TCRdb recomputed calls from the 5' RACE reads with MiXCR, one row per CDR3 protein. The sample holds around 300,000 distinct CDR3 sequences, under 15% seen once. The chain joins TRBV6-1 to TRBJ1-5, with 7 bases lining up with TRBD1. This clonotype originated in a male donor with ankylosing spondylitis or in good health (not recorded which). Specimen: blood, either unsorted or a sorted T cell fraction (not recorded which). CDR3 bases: TGTGCCAGCAGCTCGACAGGGTTCAATCAGCCCCAGCATTTT. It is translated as CASSSTGFNQPQHF.